The next 32 T cell receptor beta chains were all read from a single sample in a study of OX40 agonist ivuxolimab in advanced cancers. The table came from immunoSEQ multiplex PCR; TCRdb's copy has only in-frame clones and leaves some out. The table includes about 160,000 clones, 90% to 95% detected once. Sequenced material: CD4+ or CD8+ T cells sorted from blood, taken in a trial of the OX40 agonist ivuxolimab. The receptors originated from an adult with an advanced solid tumor such as melanoma, head and neck, liver or kidney cancer.

The CDR3 here is CASSRSRKHTDTQYF. For the CDR3, the DNA is TGTGCCAGCAGCCGCAGCCGGAAACACACAGATACGCAGTATTTT. V gene TRBV6-5 combines with J gene TRBJ2-3; D gene uncertain. Looked up from germline, CDR1 is MNHEY and CDR2 is SVGAGI. V dropped 6 bases and J dropped 2 bases, with 15 bases sitting between them. CDR3 length: 15 amino acids.

The J gene is TRBJ2-7, the V gene TRBV7-9, with 7 bases lining up with TRBD1. The CDR3 length is 14 residues. Trimming removed 5 bases from V and 3 bases from J; junction bases left unmatched: 7. Germline lookup yields CDR1 SEHNR and CDR2 FQNEAQ (reference sequence). In DNA form, the CDR3 reads TGTGCCAGCAGCCGGGGACAGAGCTTCTACGAGCAGTACTTC. It yields the protein CASSRGQSFYEQYF.

V and J are TRBV25-1 and TRBJ2-1, with 9 positions matching TRBD2. The CDR3 totals 15 residues. Germline CDR1 is MGHDK and CDR2 is SYGVNS. After removal of 1 base from V and 9 bases from J, the junction contained 7 bases not matched to a gene. CDR3 sequence (DNA): TGTGCCAGCAGTGAATGGTTAGCGGGGGAGGGTGAGCAGTTCTTC. Translation: CASSEWLAGEGEQFF.

The gene calls are TRBV28 and TRBJ1-5; D is unresolved. Germline V gene data show CDR1 as MDHEN and CDR2 as SYDVKM. V was clipped by 5 bases and J by 9 bases, with 17 bases between them. The CDR3 loop spans 14 amino acids. DNA of the CDR3: TGTGCCAGCAGTACGTTAAACCCCCTGACGCCCCAGCATTTT. Its protein product is CASSTLNPLTPQHF.

The chain couples TRBV11-2 to TRBJ1-4, with unresolved D. The CDR3 loop spans 14 amino acids. Between the trimmed V and J ends, which lost 0 bases and 7 bases, there was a span of 9 bases. Germline CDR1 SGHAT, CDR2 FQNNGV. CDR3 bases: TGTGCCAGCAGCTTAGATCCCGCGGCTGAAAAACTGTTTTTT. It translates to CASSLDPAAEKLFF.

The chain uses TRBV5-1 and TRBJ2-1, with D unresolved. The CDR3 totals 14 residues. In germline, CDR1 is SGHRS, CDR2 YFSETQ. The germline V and J ends were trimmed by 3 bases and 8 bases, with 15 bases remaining between them. CDR3 sequence reads: CASSSGSVLDEQFF. In DNA, the CDR3 is TGCGCCAGCAGCTCTGGATCTGTACTCGATGAGCAGTTCTTC.

The chain couples TRBV6-6 to TRBJ2-7; D is possibly TRBD1 or TRBD2 (5 bases each). The CDR3 is 14 residues long. Trimming took 2 bases from V and 2 from J, leaving 10 bases between them. The germline CDR1 and CDR2 sequences are MNHNY and SVGAGI (reference sequence). The CDR3 loop reads CASSYEGQTYEQYF. For the CDR3, the DNA is TGTGCCAGCAGTTACGAGGGGCAAACCTACGAGCAGTACTTC.

The chain is built from TRBV11-2 and TRBJ1-5; D call uncertain. The V end lost 1 base, the J end lost 2 bases, and 12 bases lay between the germline ends. CDR3 size: 16 residues. The germline gives CDR1 SGHAT, CDR2 FQNNGV. The CDR3 loop reads CASSLGPNPGNQPQHF. For the CDR3, the DNA is TGTGCCAGCAGCTTAGGTCCAAACCCGGGCAATCAGCCCCAGCATTTT.

This chain uses TRBV21-1 with TRBJ2-5; the table's TRBD2 call for D was not verified on the DNA. TRBV21-1 has pseudogene status. The CDR3 spans 14 residues. The CDR3 is CASSKRAVGLTQYF. For the CDR3, the DNA is TGTGCCAGCAGCAAACGGGCAGTGGGACTGACCCAGTACTTC.

V is TRBV2 and J is TRBJ2-7; 7 bases fit TRBD2. The germline gives CDR1 SNHLY, CDR2 FYNNEI. Germline trimming cut 1 base from V and 2 bases from J; bases unmatched to any gene: 11. This CDR3 is 17 amino acids long. The CDR3 region has the DNA TGTGCCAGCAGTGAAGACGGGGGGTGGTACCGTACCTACGAGCAGTACTTC. It specifies CASSEDGGWYRTYEQYF.

The J gene is TRBJ2-7, the V gene TRBV27, with D perhaps assigned TRBD1 or TRBD2 (5 bases each). This CDR3 is built from 13 residues. Trimming cost V 6 bases and J 2 bases, with 11 bases left between them. The germline V gene encodes CDR1 MNHEY and CDR2 SMNVEV (reference sequence). CDR3 sequence: CASRGPYPYEQYF. For the CDR3, the DNA is TGTGCCAGCAGGGGACCCTATCCCTACGAGCAGTACTTC.

This chain uses TRBV19 with TRBJ2-2, with D possibly TRBD2 on 6 matching bases. The V end lost 3 bases, the J end lost 3 bases, and 17 bases lay between the germline ends. CDR1 LNHDA and CDR2 SQIVND come from the germline V gene (reference sequence). This CDR3 comprises 17 residues. CDR3 amino acids: CASSISSFREDTGELFF. The CDR3 bases are TGTGCCAGTAGTATTTCCTCTTTCAGGGAGGACACCGGGGAGCTGTTTTTT.

V gene TRBV5-8 combines with J gene TRBJ2-5; weak D call: TRBD1 (5 bases). V was shortened by 0 bases and J by 4 bases, with 13 bases between the two germline ends. The germline V gene has CDR1 SGHTS and CDR2 YDEGEE. The CDR3 sequence is 15 residues long. CDR3 loop: CASSLGLPGLETQYF. Here the CDR3 DNA reads TGTGCCAGCAGCTTGGGCTTGCCAGGGTTAGAGACCCAGTACTTC.

This clone showed up just once. The chain joins TRBV19 to TRBJ2-7, with 7 bases aligning to TRBD2. Germline lookup yields CDR1 LNHDA and CDR2 SQIVND (reference sequence). The J segment lost 5 bases and the V segment lost 5 bases, leaving 9 bases of the junction unmatched. This CDR3 has 14 residues. CDR3 loop: CASSSQGGRNEQYF. For the CDR3, the DNA is TGTGCCAGTAGTTCCCAGGGAGGGAGGAACGAGCAGTACTTC.

The chain joins TRBV19 to TRBJ2-3; no clear D. CDR3 length: 13 residues. V was clipped by 3 bases and J by 2 bases, with 6 bases between them. Germline CDR1 LNHDA, CDR2 SQIVND (reference sequence). The CDR3 coding sequence is TGTGCCAGTAGTATCGGAGCCACAGATACGCAGTATTTT. It yields the protein CASSIGATDTQYF.

The rearrangement links TRBV6-5 to TRBJ2-6; a weak D match, TRBD1 (6 bases). The CDR3 loop spans 16 amino acids. Trimming left V 0 bases short and J 3 bases short, with 9 bases between. The germline V gene has CDR1 MNHEY and CDR2 SVGAGI. CDR3 sequence (DNA): TGTGCCAGCAGTTACTCCCAGGGGTATGGGGCCAACGTCCTGACTTTC. It is translated as CASSYSQGYGANVLTF.

A few counts support this clone. The chain has TRBV28 and TRBJ1-2; 9 nucleotides agree with TRBD1. Germline V gene data show CDR1 as MDHEN and CDR2 as SYDVKM. The V segment lost 6 bases and the J segment 2 bases; nucleotides outside the gene matches: 4. CDR3 length: 14 residues. CDR3 in amino acids: CASSSTGGNYGYTF. CDR3 nucleotides: TGTGCCAGCAGCTCGACAGGGGGGAACTATGGCTACACCTTC.

The chain employs TRBV7-6 and TRBJ2-1, with TRBD1 matching 9 bases. The CDR3 loop spans 15 amino acids. V shed 5 bases, J shed 5 bases, and the junction held 7 bases outside the gene matches. Germline-derived CDR1 and CDR2 are SGHVS and FNYEAQ. CDR3 loop: CASSSRDRVNNEQFF. In DNA form, the CDR3 reads TGTGCCAGCAGCAGCCGGGACAGGGTCAACAATGAGCAGTTCTTC. Supplemented by reference TRBV7-6 and TRBJ2-1, the full variable domain reads GAGVSQSPRYKVTKRGQDVALRCDPISGHVSLYWYRQALGQGPEFLTYFNYEAQQDKSGLPNDRFSAERPEGSISTLTIQRTEQRDSAMYRCASSSRDRVNNEQFFGPGTRLTVL.

This clone was seen more than once but under ten times. The V gene is TRBV6-5, the J gene TRBJ1-5, with D unclear. Germline V gives CDR1 MNHEY, CDR2 SVGAGI. The CDR3 is 12 amino acids. Trimming removed 8 bases at V and 0 bases at J, with 5 bases between. The CDR3 here is CASGDSNQPQHF. CDR3 coding DNA: TGTGCCAGCGGAGATAGCAATCAGCCCCAGCATTTT.

The CDR3 here is CASSLSFPEGYNEQFF. The CDR3 DNA sequence: TGTGCCAGCAGCTTAAGTTTCCCTGAAGGATACAATGAGCAGTTCTTC. The chain uses TRBV11-1 and TRBJ2-1; D unclear. Germline values: CDR1 SGHAT, CDR2 FQDESV (reference sequence). This CDR3 region has 16 residues. The V and J ends lost 2 bases and 4 bases respectively, with 15 bases between them.

This rearrangement joins TRBV28 to TRBJ1-1; 7 bases match TRBD1. Looked up from germline, CDR1 is MDHEN and CDR2 is SYDVKM. The CDR3 is 16 amino acids. The junction had 6 bases not matched to a gene; V was cut back by 1 base and J by 1 base. This CDR3 is CASSLLGDRQNTEAFF. CDR3 nucleotides: TGTGCCAGCAGTTTATTGGGGGACAGACAGAACACTGAAGCTTTCTTT. The full variable domain, rest sourced from reference TRBV28 and TRBJ1-1, is DVKVTQSSRYLVKRTGEKVFLECVQDMDHENMFWYRQDPGLGLRLIYFSYDVKMKEKGDIPEGYSVSREKKERFSLILESASTNQTSMYLCASSLLGDRQNTEAFFGQGTRLTVV.

The chain is built from TRBV28 and TRBJ2-1; TRBD1 aligns across 7 bases. Germline-derived CDR1 and CDR2 are MDHEN and SYDVKM. The CDR3 consists of 14 residues. V lost 5 bases to trimming and J lost 3 bases; unmatched junction nucleotides: 4. The CDR3 DNA reads TGTGCCAGCAGTACCGGGACAGACTACAATGAGCAGTTCTTC. Amino acid sequence: CASSTGTDYNEQFF. Variable domain in full (rest from reference TRBV28 and TRBJ2-1): DVKVTQSSRYLVKRTGEKVFLECVQDMDHENMFWYRQDPGLGLRLIYFSYDVKMKEKGDIPEGYSVSREKKERFSLILESASTNQTSMYLCASSTGTDYNEQFFGPGTRLTVL.

The chain links TRBV21-1 to TRBJ1-3. TRBV21-1 is listed as a pseudogene. The CDR3 totals 15 residues. The CDR3: CASGEFTGAGNTIYF. Written as DNA, the CDR3 is TGTGCCAGCGGCGAGTTCACCGGGGCTGGAAACACCATATATTTT.

CDR3 amino acids: CASRGTGGNSPLHF. CDR3 nucleotide sequence: TGTGCCAGCAGGGGGACAGGGGGTAATTCACCCCTCCACTTT. This chain joins TRBV2 and TRBJ1-6; 11 positions agree with TRBD1. This CDR3 is built from 14 residues. Trimming took 6 bases from V and 6 from J; bases not matched to a gene: 1. Germline CDR1 is SNHLY and CDR2 is FYNNEI.

Only one count was recorded for this clone. The J gene is TRBJ1-2, the V gene TRBV7-3; the D is unclear. Between the trimmed V and J ends, which lost 1 base and 1 base, there was a span of 7 bases. CDR1 and CDR2 from the germline V gene are SGHTA and FQGTGA. This CDR3 comprises 14 residues. CDR3 residues: CASSLSSGNYGYTF. CDR3 coding DNA: TGTGCCAGCAGCTTAAGCAGCGGTAACTATGGCTACACCTTC.

This clone was seen a single time. V is TRBV7-2 and J is TRBJ2-3, with 7 positions matching TRBD2. Trimming took 5 bases from V and 5 from J; bases not matched to a gene: 13. Germline V lookup: CDR1 SGHTA, CDR2 FQGNSA. The CDR3 loop spans 16 amino acids. DNA for the CDR3: TGTGCCAGCAGCCATTTACAAGGACTAGATTTAGATACGCAGTATTTT. Amino acids: CASSHLQGLDLDTQYF.

The CDR3 coding sequence is TGTGCCAGCAGACGCGGGACTGGGGCAGGGGGTACAGCTTTCTTT. This translates into CASRRGTGAGGTAFF. This chain links TRBV28 with TRBJ1-1, with 7 nucleotides matching TRBD1. With 6 bases clipped from V and 10 bases from J, the junction kept 17 bases outside the gene matches. CDR1 is MDHEN, CDR2 SYDVKM, per germline. The CDR3 is 15 amino acids.

The table lists this clone with a count of one. This chain joins TRBV5-1 and TRBJ2-1; the match to TRBD2 covers 14 bases. The CDR3 has 16 amino acids. CDR1 is SGHRS and CDR2 is YFSETQ in the germline V gene. The J segment lost 6 bases and the V segment lost 4 bases, leaving 6 bases of the junction unmatched. CDR3 amino acids: CASSPGLAGASNEQFF. Written as DNA, the CDR3 is TGCGCCAGCAGCCCGGGACTAGCGGGGGCCTCCAATGAGCAGTTCTTC.

The chain uses TRBV10-3 and TRBJ2-5, with 9 bases identical to TRBD2. Germline V gene lookup returns CDR1 ENHRY and CDR2 SYGVKD. CDR3 length: 13 amino acids. The V and J ends lost 6 bases and 2 bases, in that order; junction bases with no gene match: 1. In nucleotides, the CDR3 is TGTGCCATCAGGCGGGGGGGACAAGAGACCCAGTACTTC. Translating it yields CAIRRGGQETQYF.

J is TRBJ2-1 and V is TRBV19, with a possible D match to TRBD2 (6 bases). The ends were cut back, 7 bases at V and 4 bases at J, with 23 bases in the middle. The CDR3 has 17 amino acids. The germline V gene encodes CDR1 LNHDA and CDR2 SQIVND (reference sequence). The CDR3 protein is CASNPFWTGVGYNEQFF. The CDR3 DNA sequence: TGTGCCAGTAACCCGTTTTGGACGGGAGTGGGGTACAATGAGCAGTTCTTC.

This clone was detected only once. The J gene is TRBJ1-2, the V gene TRBV29-1; D is possibly TRBD1 (5 bases). The V end was cut by 3 bases, the J end by 2 bases, with 10 bases between. Germline V gene lookup returns CDR1 SQVTM and CDR2 ANQGSEA. CDR3 length equals 13 residues. The CDR3 region is CSVDREGNYGYTF. Written as DNA, the CDR3 is TGCAGCGTTGACAGGGAAGGAAACTATGGCTACACCTTC.

J is TRBJ2-1 and V is TRBV11-3; TRBD1 matches 9 bases. Looked up from germline, CDR1 is SGHNT and CDR2 is YENEEA. This CDR3 is built from 13 residues. The V segment lost 5 bases and the J segment 6 bases; nucleotides outside the gene matches: 2. The CDR3 here is CASSPGQGNEQFF. For the CDR3, the DNA is TGTGCCAGCAGCCCGGGACAGGGCAATGAGCAGTTCTTC. Filled out from reference TRBV11-3 and TRBJ2-1, the complete variable domain reads EAGVVQSPRYKIIEKKQPVAFWCNPISGHNTLYWYLQNLGQGPELLIRYENEEAVDDSQLPKDRFSAERLKGVDSTLKIQPAELGDSAVYLCASSPGQGNEQFFGPGTRLTVL.